This TCR beta chain was captured in a study of CD8+CD57+ T cells in acquired aplastic anemia. Study-level information: Mean yield of DNA from sorted CD4+ and CD8+ cells was 3.2 ug.

Germline loops: CDR1 SNHLY, CDR2 FYNNEI. The CDR3 sequence is 13 residues long. Trimming cost V 4 bases and J 6 bases, with 13 bases left between them. Profiling that covered TCR beta VDJ and CDR3 relied on genomic DNA as its template. From the reads, TCRdb called clonotypes with MiXCR, one entry per CDR3 protein. The sample has about 150,000 distinct CDR3 sequences; roughly half are singletons. Points from the study as a whole: Patients and healthy controls showed no significant CD8+ Simpson's diversity difference. Common to patients and controls were twenty-nine CD8+ CDR3 sequences.

With respect to this clonotype: Its cognate antigen is unknown.

Sequencing was done on patients that had shown CD8+CD57+ cell expansion by flow cytometry. No therapy was given to patients before blood sampling. This TCR was sampled from a human donor with aplastic anemia. Sequencing was carried out using sorted CD4+, CD8+, or CD8+CD57+ T cells (not recorded which) from PBMCs. This chain links TRBV2 with TRBJ2-7; possibly TRBD1 for D (6 bases). The CDR3 loop reads CASSGGGGGEQYF. In nucleotides, the CDR3 is TGTGCCAGCAGTGGAGGGGGTGGAGGCGAGCAGTACTTC.